Listed below are T cell receptor beta chains from one sample, sequenced in a study of cytomegalovirus exposure and HLA in healthy donors. TCRdb's table, derived via immunoSEQ multiplex PCR, lists solely in-frame clones and lacks some. The sample lists 90,000 to 95,000 clones, 65% to 85% seen once, with about 1.2% in the top ten. Material for sequencing was PBMCs. Every receptor here comes from a girl aged 2 to 10 in good health and CMV-seropositive. Each CDR3 is given with its conserved first and last residue. Each record gives: V gene, D gene, J gene, CDR3 protein. D genes are given only for firm matches.

V: TRBV27; D: NA; J: TRBJ2-1; CDR3: CASSLAIAQREQFF
V: TRBV10-2; D: TRBD2; J: TRBJ2-5; CDR3: CASRLAGETQYF
V: TRBV2; D: TRBD1; J: TRBJ1-4; CDR3: CASRLQGTKEKLFF
V: TRBV29-1; D: NA; J: TRBJ2-5; CDR3: CSVEDRVGEQETQYF
V: TRBV4-2; D: NA; J: TRBJ2-5; CDR3: CASSSPRDSGETQYF
V: TRBV7-7; D: NA; J: TRBJ2-3; CDR3: CASSLGRNNADTQYF
V: TRBV25-1; D: NA; J: TRBJ1-1; CDR3: CASSEYMRPNTEAFF
V: TRBV5-1; D: NA; J: TRBJ1-5; CDR3: CASSRDLNQPQHF
V: TRBV28; D: NA; J: TRBJ2-5; CDR3: CASHRDGGETQYF
V: TRBV6-1; D: NA; J: TRBJ1-5; CDR3: CASSESLGEGNQPQHF
V: TRBV7-2; D: NA; J: TRBJ1-1; CDR3: CASSLWGAEAFF
V: TRBV7-9; D: NA; J: TRBJ1-5; CDR3: CASSLEGRNQPQHF
V: TRBV27; D: NA; J: TRBJ1-5; CDR3: CASSLSPRNQPQHF
V: TRBV15; D: NA; J: TRBJ2-5; CDR3: CATSSTLTGETQYF
V: TRBV19; D: NA; J: TRBJ2-5; CDR3: CASSMSSVPQETQYF
V: TRBV7-2; D: NA; J: TRBJ1-1; CDR3: CASRFDRNTEAFF
V: TRBV5-1; D: NA; J: TRBJ2-5; CDR3: CASSARAQETQYF
V: TRBV6-6; D: NA; J: TRBJ2-3; CDR3: CASSSGEWGADTQYF
V: TRBV6-5; D: TRBD2; J: TRBJ2-7; CDR3: CASSSSGTTYKGQYF
V: TRBV27; D: NA; J: TRBJ2-7; CDR3: CASSPSPRTYEQYF
V: TRBV5-6; D: NA; J: TRBJ1-3; CDR3: CASSLARTAYSGNTIYF
V: TRBV4-2; D: NA; J: TRBJ1-2; CDR3: CASSQEGRDAPYTF
V: TRBV4-1; D: NA; J: TRBJ2-1; CDR3: CASSQEAAISYNEQFF
V: TRBV7-2; D: TRBD1; J: TRBJ1-2; CDR3: CASSSAAGTGASGYTF
V: TRBV30; D: TRBD1; J: TRBJ1-5; CDR3: CAWSVRGTGGRNQPQHF
V: TRBV10-3; D: TRBD1; J: TRBJ1-5; CDR3: CAISETGGSNRPQHF
V: TRBV6-1; D: TRBD2; J: TRBJ2-7; CDR3: CASNLSGRAAYEQYF
V: TRBV28; D: TRBD1; J: TRBJ1-2; CDR3: CASSRDRPNYGYTF
V: TRBV7-2; D: TRBD2; J: TRBJ2-3; CDR3: CASSGTSGSGDTQYF
V: TRBV30; D: NA; J: TRBJ2-3; CDR3: CAWRGTRDTQYF
V: TRBV10-3; D: TRBD1; J: TRBJ1-5; CDR3: CAISGQEGINQPQHF
V: TRBV27; D: TRBD1; J: TRBJ2-7; CDR3: CASSSFNKDRSYEQYF
V: TRBV7-9; D: TRBD2; J: TRBJ2-2; CDR3: CASSPRTSESPGELFF
V: TRBV7-2; D: TRBD1; J: TRBJ2-7; CDR3: CASSFRQGGYEQYF
V: TRBV7-2; D: TRBD2; J: TRBJ2-7; CDR3: CASTRTSGRSSYEQYF
V: TRBV7-9; D: NA; J: TRBJ2-7; CDR3: CASSPIAGGEQYF
V: TRBV15; D: NA; J: TRBJ1-5; CDR3: CATSRDRGGAQPQHF
V: TRBV7-2; D: TRBD2; J: TRBJ2-1; CDR3: CASSRTSGSDEQFF
V: TRBV7-8; D: TRBD1; J: TRBJ2-7; CDR3: CASSLGTGSYEQYF
V: TRBV4-1; D: NA; J: TRBJ1-4; CDR3: CASSQGQNNEKLFF
V: TRBV18; D: NA; J: TRBJ2-3; CDR3: CASSPDGPDTQYF
V: TRBV28; D: NA; J: TRBJ1-4; CDR3: CASRPGGPTNEKLFF
V: TRBV28; D: TRBD2; J: TRBJ2-7; CDR3: CASSLREASGPHF
V: TRBV27; D: NA; J: TRBJ2-1; CDR3: CASSPKIAAEQFF
V: TRBV28; D: NA; J: TRBJ1-1; CDR3: CASFRTGHMNTEAFF
V: TRBV7-6; D: NA; J: TRBJ2-7; CDR3: CASSSKYEQYF
V: TRBV4-2; D: TRBD2; J: TRBJ2-5; CDR3: CASSQDGRTSGTWETQYF
V: TRBV28; D: NA; J: TRBJ1-1; CDR3: CASRVGDTEAFF
V: TRBV6-6; D: NA; J: TRBJ2-7; CDR3: CASISTSLDYEQYF
V: TRBV10-3; D: TRBD1; J: TRBJ2-3; CDR3: CAISSGTGDIDTQYF
V: TRBV5-4; D: TRBD1; J: TRBJ1-2; CDR3: CASSPTTGDYYGYTF
V: TRBV30; D: TRBD2; J: TRBJ2-2; CDR3: CAWGLSGAGGHRITGELFF
V: TRBV18; D: NA; J: TRBJ2-3; CDR3: CASSPPRSKLAWLDTDTQYF
V: TRBV6-1; D: NA; J: TRBJ2-1; CDR3: CASCVGYNEQFF